One and the same sample provided the 2 T cell receptor beta chains below, sequenced in a study of shared clonotypes between healthy human individuals. Only in-frame clones appear in the TCRdb table, and some are missing; sequencing was by immunoSEQ multiplex PCR. The data show around 1.5 million clones, roughly 98% seen once. The sample taken for sequencing was naive CD4+ T cells sorted from blood. Regarding subset: CD45RA+ positively selected. All receptors come from a man aged 30 to 39 in good health.

V and J are TRBV28 and TRBJ1-2; a weak D match, TRBD1 (5 bases). The germline gives CDR1 MDHEN, CDR2 SYDVKM. With 3 bases removed from V and 2 bases from J, the gap between germline ends came to 13 bases. The CDR3 has 15 residues. In DNA, the CDR3 is TGTGCCAGCAGTTTGGCGGGGGTCCACAACTATGGCTACACCTTC. This encodes CASSLAGVHNYGYTF.

The V gene is TRBV5-4, the J gene TRBJ2-3; D remains unclear. Per the germline V gene, CDR1 is SGHNT and CDR2 is YYREEE (reference sequence). The CDR3 contains 13 residues. Trimming removed 3 bases at V and 6 bases at J, with 11 bases between. CDR3 sequence: CASSSQPADTQYF. The CDR3, as DNA: TGTGCCAGCAGCTCTCAGCCGGCGGATACGCAGTATTTT.